This T cell receptor beta chain was sequenced during a study of regulatory T cells in long-lasting Graves disease (TCRdb year 2021). A note on the overall study: Patients with newly diagnosed Graves' disease had been on antithyroid drugs for under 3 months. This study used TCR sequencing and RNA sequencing of peripheral blood to compare persistent Graves' disease patients against newly diagnosed Graves' disease patients. The study was registered as a clinical trial and conducted in China. A total of around 35 samples underwent TCR sequencing: around 13 from persistent and 20 from newly diagnosed Graves' disease patients. What the work shows at the level of the full study, not this receptor alone: As a limitation, the authors acknowledged that the small sample size may reduce accuracy. Sequencing and analysis were restricted to the TCR beta chain. Compared with newly diagnosed patients, persistent Graves' disease patients had lower TCR Shannon entropy and fewer highly expanded clones, which suggests clonal expansion. Peripheral blood alone was examined, since thyroid tissue, which constituted the primary lesion, could not be accessed. Persistent patients shared more public clonotypes among themselves (2,741) than newly diagnosed patients did (approximately 870).

Receptor libraries were prepared by multiplex PCR. Sequencing relied on an Illumina HiSeq 4000. CDR3 regions were amplified by Arm-PCR with iRepertoire HTBI primers to construct TCR beta libraries. PCR products were gel purified before sequencing. Per the original workflow: A total of 60 to 80 TRBV and approximately 13 TRBJ segments were identified across samples and were used for gene usage analysis of CDR3 amino acid clonotypes. COPE and FqMerger were used to merge the filtered high-quality paired reads into contigs. Contigs were aligned with BLAST to IMGT TRBV, TRBD and TRBJ reference genes, and CDR3 was defined per IMGT. Clonotypes above 0.1% frequency were classified as highly expanded clones. Shannon entropy was used to measure repertoire diversity, and the Gini coefficient was used to measure V-J evenness. A clonotype was considered public if more than one individual shared it. In-frame beta chains were kept once TCRdb had trimmed the public reads at Q25 with fastp and called clones with MiXCR. For every CDR3 protein sequence, its rows merge into one entry that carries the most common genes and DNA. TCRdb, not the original authors, processed these V and J calls. The sample yields over 500,000 distinct CDR3 sequences; around 17% were counted once. The top ten clonotypes cover 18% of the sample.

This clonotype was recorded many times. Its antigen specificity is not known. Qualities for individual bases were not recorded, and no much larger clone is one base off. Sample time point, as interpreted from the label and publication: newly diagnosed GD, antithyroid drugs for less than 3 months. For both TCR sequencing and RNA sequencing, RNA was extracted from PBMCs in TRIzol. The diagnosis of Graves' disease followed American Thyroid Association guidelines. Patients were recruited from an endocrinology department in Xi'an, China. Each patient gave about 9.1 milliliters of peripheral blood, collected in an EDTA anticoagulant tube. Ficoll Paque Plus density gradient separation was used to isolate PBMCs, and no further T cell sorting was done. An Agilent 2100 Bioanalyzer and agarose gel were used to check RNA quality, while a NanoDrop 2000 measured RNA concentration. These records were also assigned to another study, of T cells in Graves' hyperthyroidism and ophthalmopathy. As that second paper reports: Stable Graves' hyperthyroidism was defined as no progression to ophthalmopathy during 18 months of follow-up. Hyperthyroidism patients were newly diagnosed, with disease duration under 2 months, and aged 18 to 65 years. Exclusion was applied to patients with uncontrolled infections, other autoimmune diseases, pregnancy or lactation. Diagnoses were established on the basis of clinical symptoms, serum thyroxine and TRAb, thyroid ultrasound, and orbital computed tomography. A first-round RT-PCR of the TCR CDR3 used the HTBI primer set with the Qiagen OneStep RT-PCR kit. Blood samples also contained most of the expanded thyroid clonotypes (frequency above 0.001), which suggests that blood repertoires may reflect thyroid immune responses. In cross-validation, a model built on a 13 V-J signature told ophthalmopathy apart from stable hyperthyroidism with under 90% sensitivity and roughly 81% specificity, and in testing the same model reached 80%/75%. In validation, the model predicted progression to ophthalmopathy with over 65% sensitivity and 72% to 85% specificity, a median of 6.5 months before onset. A discovery cohort of about 95 patients, about 44 with Graves' ophthalmopathy and about 60 with stable Graves' hyperthyroidism, was used to find distinguishing TCR V-J signatures. An independent validation cohort of around 19 hyperthyroidism patients and roughly 16 patients who later progressed to ophthalmopathy tested prospective prediction of ophthalmopathy. The 95 to 100 discovery patients were randomly divided into training and test sets at a 7:3 ratio. In about 6 Graves' hyperthyroidism patients, the study also compared T-cell repertoires from thyroid tissue with T-cell repertoires from blood. After blood sampling, hyperthyroidism patients were treated with methimazole at a starting dose of 30 mg daily, and ophthalmopathy patients were treated with high-dose intravenous methylprednisolone. A second multiplex PCR round built the libraries, followed by size selection and purification. Libraries were sequenced paired-end with 100 bp reads on an Illumina HiSeq2000. SOAPnuke was used to process the raw data, removing reads that contained adapters or uncalled bases, had a mean Phred below 15, or lacked an exact match to the constant primer or identifier. High-quality paired reads were merged with COPE v1.2.5, and unique nucleotide sequences were defined as clonotypes. Clonotypes were aligned to IMGT TRBV, TRBD and TRBJ reference segments using MiTCR v1.1. Only V-J combinations with frequency above 0.0001, covering roughly 99% of repertoires, were analysed. The TCS score was defined as the ratio of F50 (clonal expansion) to E x V (chaos), calculated using BLOSUM62-based TCRdist between CDR3 peptides within each V-J. Welch's t-statistics and random forest reduced some 510 V-J features to about 12, which were used in a naive Bayes classifier (R e1071). Sample size was not statistically predetermined, and blinding of investigators to group allocation was not performed. According to the paper, TCR Vbeta CDR3 sequencing was carried out on 135 peripheral blood samples, which came from over 40 ophthalmopathy, 70 to 80 hyperthyroidism and roughly 17 progressor patients.

Source: peripheral blood mononuclear cells (PBMCs), taken at new diagnosis, from a patient treated with antithyroid drugs. This receptor was obtained from a woman aged 30 to 39 with Graves disease. Donor details come from another sample of the same person, matched by shared clones.

Read as DNA, the sequence is TGTGCCAGCAGTTCCCAGCTAGCGGGGTCCGGGGAGCTGTTTTTT. It encodes CASSSQLAGSGELFF. The chain is assembled from TRBV6-9 and TRBJ2-2; 9 nucleotides in the junction match TRBD2. The CDR3 runs 15 residues from the cysteine to the phenylalanine. Only the CDR3 portion is preserved as DNA: 45 bases, with reading frame beginning at the first base. CDR1 and CDR2 are read off the germline V gene as MNHGY and SVAAGI. At the junction V is shortened by 4 bases and J by 6 bases; bases outside the gene matches: 6.